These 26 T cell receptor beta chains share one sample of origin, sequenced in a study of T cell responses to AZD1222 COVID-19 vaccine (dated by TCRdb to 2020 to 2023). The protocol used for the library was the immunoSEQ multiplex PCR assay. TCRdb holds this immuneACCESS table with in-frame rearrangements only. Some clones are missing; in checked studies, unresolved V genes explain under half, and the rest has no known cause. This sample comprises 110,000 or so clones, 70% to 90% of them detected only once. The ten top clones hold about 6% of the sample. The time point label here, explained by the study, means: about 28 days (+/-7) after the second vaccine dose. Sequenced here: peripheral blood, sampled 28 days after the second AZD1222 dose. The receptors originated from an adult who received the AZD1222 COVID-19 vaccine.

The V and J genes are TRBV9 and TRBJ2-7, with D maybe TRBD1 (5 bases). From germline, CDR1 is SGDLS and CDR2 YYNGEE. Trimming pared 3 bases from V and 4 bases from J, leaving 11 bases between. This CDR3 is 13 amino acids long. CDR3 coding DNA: TGTGCCAGCAGCGGGGGCACCAGGTACGAGCAGTACTTC. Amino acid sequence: CASSGGTRYEQYF.

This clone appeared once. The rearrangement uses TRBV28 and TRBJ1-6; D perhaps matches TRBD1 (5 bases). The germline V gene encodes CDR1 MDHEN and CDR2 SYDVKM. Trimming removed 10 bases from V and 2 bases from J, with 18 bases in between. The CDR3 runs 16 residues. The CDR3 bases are TGTGCCATCCCAAAGGATAGGGGTGCCTATAATTCACCCCTCCACTTT. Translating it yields CAIPKDRGAYNSPLHF.

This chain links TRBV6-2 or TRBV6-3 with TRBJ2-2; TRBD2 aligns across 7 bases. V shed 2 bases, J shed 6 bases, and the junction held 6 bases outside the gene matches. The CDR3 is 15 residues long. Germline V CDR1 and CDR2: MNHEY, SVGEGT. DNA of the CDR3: TGTGCCAGCAGTTACGGGGGGGTCGGAGCCGGGGAGCTGTTTTTT. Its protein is CASSYGGVGAGELFF.

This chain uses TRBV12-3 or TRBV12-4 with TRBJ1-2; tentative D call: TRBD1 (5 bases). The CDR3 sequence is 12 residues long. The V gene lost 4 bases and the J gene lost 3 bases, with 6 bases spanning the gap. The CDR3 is CASSSGYYGYTF. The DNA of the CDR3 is TGTGCCAGCAGTTCAGGGTACTATGGCTACACCTTC.

The CDR3 bases are TGTGCCAGCAGCCCTACCATGAGGGGTAGCGAGCAGTACTTC. Translating it yields CASSPTMRGSEQYF. V is TRBV7-3 and J is TRBJ2-7; D may correspond to TRBD1 or TRBD2 (5 bases each). V gave up 5 bases and J gave up 6 bases, with 17 bases separating them. Germline CDR1 reads SGHTA; CDR2 reads FQGTGA. The CDR3 consists of 14 residues.

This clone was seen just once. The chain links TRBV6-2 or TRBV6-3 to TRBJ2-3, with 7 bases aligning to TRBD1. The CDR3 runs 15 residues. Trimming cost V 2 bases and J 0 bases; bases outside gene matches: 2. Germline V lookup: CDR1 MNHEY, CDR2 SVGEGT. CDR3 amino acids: CASSYDRASTDTQYF. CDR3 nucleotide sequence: TGTGCCAGCAGTTACGACAGGGCTAGCACAGATACGCAGTATTTT.

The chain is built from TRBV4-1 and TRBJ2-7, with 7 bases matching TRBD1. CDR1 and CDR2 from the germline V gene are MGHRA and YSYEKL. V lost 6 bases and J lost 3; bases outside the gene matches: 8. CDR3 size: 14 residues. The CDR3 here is CASSRTGLDYEQYF. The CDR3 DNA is TGCGCCAGCAGTCGGACAGGATTGGACTACGAGCAGTACTTC.

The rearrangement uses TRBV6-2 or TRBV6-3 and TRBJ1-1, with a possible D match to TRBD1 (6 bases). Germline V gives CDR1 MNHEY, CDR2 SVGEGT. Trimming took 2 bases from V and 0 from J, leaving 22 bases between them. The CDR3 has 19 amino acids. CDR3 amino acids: CASSYVMGTSLFLNTEAFF. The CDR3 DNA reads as TGTGCCAGCAGTTACGTGATGGGGACATCCCTTTTTCTGAACACTGAAGCTTTCTTT.

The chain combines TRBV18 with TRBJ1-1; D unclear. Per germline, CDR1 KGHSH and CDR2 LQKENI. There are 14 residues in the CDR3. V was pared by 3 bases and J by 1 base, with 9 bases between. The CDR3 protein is CASSPGRENTEAFF. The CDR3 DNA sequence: TGTGCCAGCTCACCGGGTCGGGAGAACACTGAAGCTTTCTTT.

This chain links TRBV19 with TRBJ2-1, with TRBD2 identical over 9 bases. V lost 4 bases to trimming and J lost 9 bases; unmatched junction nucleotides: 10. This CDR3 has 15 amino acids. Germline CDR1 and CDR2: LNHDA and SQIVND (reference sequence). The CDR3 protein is CASSTLSGGRGEQFF. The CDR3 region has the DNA TGTGCCAGTAGTACCCTCAGCGGGGGGCGGGGTGAGCAGTTCTTC.

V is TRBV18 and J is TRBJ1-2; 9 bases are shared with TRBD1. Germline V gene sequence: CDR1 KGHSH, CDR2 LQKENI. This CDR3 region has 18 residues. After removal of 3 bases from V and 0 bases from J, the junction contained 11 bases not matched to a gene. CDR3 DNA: TGTGCCAGCTCACCCGGCGCAGGGACAGGGCTTGCTAACTATGGCTACACCTTC. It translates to CASSPGAGTGLANYGYTF.

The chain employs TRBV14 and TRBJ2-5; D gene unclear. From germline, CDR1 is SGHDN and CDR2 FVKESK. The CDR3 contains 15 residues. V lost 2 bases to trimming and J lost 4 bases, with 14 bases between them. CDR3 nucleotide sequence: TGTGCCAGCAGCCAAAGTAGCTGGAATCGAGAGACCCAGTACTTC. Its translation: CASSQSSWNRETQYF.

The CDR3 DNA sequence: TGTGCCAGCTCACCTACGGACAATCAGCCCCAGCATTTT. It is translated as CASSPTDNQPQHF. The chain carries TRBV18 and TRBJ1-5; D uncertain. This CDR3 contains 13 residues. The V end was cut by 3 bases, the J end by 3 bases, with 6 bases between. Germline V gene lookup returns CDR1 KGHSH and CDR2 LQKENI.

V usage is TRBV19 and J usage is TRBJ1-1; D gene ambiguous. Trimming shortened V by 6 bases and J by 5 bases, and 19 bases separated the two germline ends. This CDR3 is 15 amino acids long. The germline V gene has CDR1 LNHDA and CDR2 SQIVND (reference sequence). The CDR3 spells CASRLQGGGRTEAFF. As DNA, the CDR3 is TGTGCCAGTAGACTCCAAGGCGGAGGGAGGACTGAAGCTTTCTTT. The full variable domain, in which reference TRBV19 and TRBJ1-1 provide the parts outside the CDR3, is DGGITQSPKYLFRKEGQNVTLSCEQNLNHDAMYWYRQDPGQGLRLIYYSQIVNDFQKGDIAEGYSVSREKKESFPLTVTSAQKNPTAFYLCASRLQGGGRTEAFFGQGTRLTVV.

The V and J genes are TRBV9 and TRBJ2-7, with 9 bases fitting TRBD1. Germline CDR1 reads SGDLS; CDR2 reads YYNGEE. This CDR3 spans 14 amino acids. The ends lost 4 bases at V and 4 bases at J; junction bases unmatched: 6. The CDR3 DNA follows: TGTGCCAGCAGCCCCCGGGACAGGGAATACGAGCAGTACTTC. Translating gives CASSPRDREYEQYF.

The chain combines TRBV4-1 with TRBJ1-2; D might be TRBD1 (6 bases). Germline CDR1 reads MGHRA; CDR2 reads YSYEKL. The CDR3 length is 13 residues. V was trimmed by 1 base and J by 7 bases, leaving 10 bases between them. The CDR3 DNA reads TGCGCCAGCAGCCAAGTGGCGGGGGCTGGCTACACCTTC. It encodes CASSQVAGAGYTF.

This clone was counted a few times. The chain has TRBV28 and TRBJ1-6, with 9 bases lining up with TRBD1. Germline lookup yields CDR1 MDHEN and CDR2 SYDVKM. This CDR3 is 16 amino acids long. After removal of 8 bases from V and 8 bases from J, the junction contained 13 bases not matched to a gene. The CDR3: CASSNRDRAYDSPLHF. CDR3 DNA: TGTGCCAGCTCAAACCGGGACAGGGCTTATGATTCACCCCTCCACTTT.

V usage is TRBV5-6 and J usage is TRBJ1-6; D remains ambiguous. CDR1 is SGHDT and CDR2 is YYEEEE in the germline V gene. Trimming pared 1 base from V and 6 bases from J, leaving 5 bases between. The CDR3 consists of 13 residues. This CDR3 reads CASSLQANSPLHF. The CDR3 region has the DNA TGTGCCAGCAGCTTGCAGGCTAATTCACCCCTCCACTTT.

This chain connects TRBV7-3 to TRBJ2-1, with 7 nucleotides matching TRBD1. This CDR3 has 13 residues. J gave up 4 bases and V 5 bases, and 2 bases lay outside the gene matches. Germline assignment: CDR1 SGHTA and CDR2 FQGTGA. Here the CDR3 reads CASSEGQYNEQFF. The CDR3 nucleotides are TGTGCCAGCAGCGAGGGACAGTACAATGAGCAGTTCTTC.

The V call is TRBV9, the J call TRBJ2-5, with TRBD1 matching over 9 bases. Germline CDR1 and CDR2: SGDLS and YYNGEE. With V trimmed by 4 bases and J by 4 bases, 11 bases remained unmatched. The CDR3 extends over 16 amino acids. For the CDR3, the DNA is TGTGCCAGCAGCATTACCGGGACAGGGCTCGCAGAGACCCAGTACTTC. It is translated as CASSITGTGLAETQYF. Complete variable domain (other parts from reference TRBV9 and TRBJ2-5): DSGVTQTPKHLITATGQRVTLRCSPRSGDLSVYWYQQSLDQGLQFLIQYYNGEERAKGNILERFSAQQFPDLHSELNLSSLELGDSALYFCASSITGTGLAETQYFGPGTRLLVL.

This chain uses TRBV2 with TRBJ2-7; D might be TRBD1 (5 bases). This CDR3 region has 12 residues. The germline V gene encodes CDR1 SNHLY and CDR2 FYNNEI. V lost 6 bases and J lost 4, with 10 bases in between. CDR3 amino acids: CASSARQYEQYF. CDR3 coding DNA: TGTGCCAGCAGCGCCAGACAGTACGAGCAGTACTTC.

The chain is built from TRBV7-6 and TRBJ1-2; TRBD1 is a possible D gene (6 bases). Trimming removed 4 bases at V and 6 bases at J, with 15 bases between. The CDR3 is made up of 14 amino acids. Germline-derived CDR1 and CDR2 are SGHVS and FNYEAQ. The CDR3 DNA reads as TGTGCCAGCAGCTCCGCAATAACAGGGAATGGCTACACCTTC. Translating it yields CASSSAITGNGYTF.

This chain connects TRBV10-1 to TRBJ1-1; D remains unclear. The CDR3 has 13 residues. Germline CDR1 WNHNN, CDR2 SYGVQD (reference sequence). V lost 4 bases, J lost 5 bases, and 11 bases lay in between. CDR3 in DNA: TGCGCCAGCAGTGTCCAGGTGGAGACTGAAGCTTTCTTT. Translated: CASSVQVETEAFF.

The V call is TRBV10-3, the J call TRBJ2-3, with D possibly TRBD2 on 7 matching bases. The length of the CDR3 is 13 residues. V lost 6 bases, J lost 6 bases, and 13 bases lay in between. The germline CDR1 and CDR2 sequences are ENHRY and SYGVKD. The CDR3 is CAIRGGGADTQYF. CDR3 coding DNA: TGTGCCATCAGGGGAGGGGGGGCGGATACGCAGTATTTT.

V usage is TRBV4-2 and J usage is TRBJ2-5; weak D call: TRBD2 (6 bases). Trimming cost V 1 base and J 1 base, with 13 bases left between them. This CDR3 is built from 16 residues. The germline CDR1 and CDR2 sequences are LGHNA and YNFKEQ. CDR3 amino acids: CASSQGPGLAQETQYF. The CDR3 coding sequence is TGTGCCAGCAGCCAAGGCCCGGGACTGGCCCAAGAGACCCAGTACTTC.

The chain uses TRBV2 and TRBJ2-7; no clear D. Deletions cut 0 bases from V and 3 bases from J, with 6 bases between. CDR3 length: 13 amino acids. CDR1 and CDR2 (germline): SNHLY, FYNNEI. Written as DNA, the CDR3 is TGTGCCAGCAGTGAAGCTTCCAGCTACGAGCAGTACTTC. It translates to CASSEASSYEQYF. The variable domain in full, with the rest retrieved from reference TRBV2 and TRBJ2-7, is EPEVTQTPSHQVTQMGQEVILRCVPISNHLYFYWYRQILGQKVEFLVSFYNNEISEKSEIFDDQFSVERPDGSNFTLKIRSTKLEDSAMYFCASSEASSYEQYFGPGTRLTVT.